This record looks at one T cell receptor (beta chain) sequence and its context. The V end lost 2 bases, the J end lost 0 bases, and 16 bases lay between the germline ends. This CDR3 has 17 amino acids. Germline V gene lookup returns CDR1 SGHVS and CDR2 FQNEAQ. In the authors' methods: Amplification with reference gene primers provided the estimates of nucleated cell counts. Sequencing used immunoSEQ multiplex PCR; TCRdb keeps in-frame clones, though not all of them. D and trimming come from the DNA, and the V and J calls and clone size come from that table. Altogether 200,000 to 300,000 clones are present, around 88% being singletons, with the ten largest covering over 2%. The sample originates from a study of blood T cell repertoires in COVID-19. Study at large: The study drew acute and convalescent COVID-19 samples from the United States, Italy and Spain.

Participants were aged roughly 18 to 89 years from around 24 US areas. Participant-given clinical history determined each cohort assignment. This chain links TRBV7-8 with TRBJ1-1; perhaps TRBD1 as D (6 bases). What was sequenced was PBMCs or T cells enriched from blood (not recorded which). This clonotype originated in a woman in her thirties or forties with acute COVID-19. This CDR3 reads CASSLKAGVVVNTEAFF. CDR3 bases: TGTGCCAGCAGCTTAAAGGCAGGGGTGGTGGTGAACACTGAAGCTTTCTTT.